This T cell receptor beta chain originates from a study of OX40 agonist ivuxolimab in advanced cancers. Study at large: Three partial responders included one hepatocellular carcinoma patient and two cutaneous melanoma patients.

With autoimmune disease history or systemic immunosuppression, patients were excluded. The V and J ends lost 1 base and 5 bases respectively, with 9 bases between them. This CDR3 spans 14 amino acids. Germline CDR1 is LNHDA and CDR2 is SQIVND (reference sequence). Sequencing was performed with immunoSEQ multiplex PCR; in TCRdb, only in-frame clones are kept and a portion is missing. The sample has fewer than 45,000 clones, 80% seen once. The sample here was CD4+ or CD8+ T cells sorted from blood, taken in a trial of the OX40 agonist ivuxolimab. The chain couples TRBV19 to TRBJ1-5; D is ambiguous. The clonotype comes from an adult with an advanced solid tumor such as melanoma, head and neck, liver or kidney cancer. The CDR3 region has the DNA TGTGCCAGTAGTATAGGGGGAGGGTATCAGCCCCAGCATTTT. This gives the protein CASSIGGGYQPQHF.